This passage covers 2 T cell receptor beta chains from one sample sequenced in a study of T cell changes during pregnancy in multiple sclerosis. Sequencing was performed with immunoSEQ multiplex PCR; in TCRdb, only in-frame clones are kept and a portion is missing. The sample consists of roughly 52,000 clones, around 89% of them appearing once. Sample: CD4+ T cells from peripheral blood mononuclear cells, taken in the first trimester of pregnancy. The receptor set was obtained from a female donor with multiple sclerosis, enrolled in a pregnancy study.

The V gene is TRBV5-1, the J gene TRBJ1-1; 9 bases agree with TRBD1. The germline CDR1 and CDR2 sequences are SGHRS and YFSETQ. Trimming removed 4 bases from V and 5 bases from J; junction bases left unmatched: 9. The CDR3 sequence is 15 residues long. In DNA form, the CDR3 reads TGCGCCAGCAGCAAAGGACAGGGGCGTTTGACTGAAGCTTTCTTT. Its protein is CASSKGQGRLTEAFF.

V and J are TRBV28 and TRBJ2-1; a weak D match, TRBD1 (5 bases). V was trimmed by 5 bases and J by 0 bases, leaving 14 bases between them. This CDR3 contains 16 residues. CDR1 is MDHEN, CDR2 SYDVKM, per germline. The CDR3 region has the DNA TGTGCCAGCAGTACCCTGGGGCCCCGCTCCTACAATGAGCAGTTCTTC. Its protein is CASSTLGPRSYNEQFF.